One sample yielded the 13 T cell receptor beta chains listed below, sequenced in a study of blood T cell repertoires in COVID-19. Measured with immunoSEQ multiplex PCR; TCRdb has only the in-frame clones, and not every one. Of some 380,000 clones in the sample, roughly 86% are singletons; the top ten hold approximately 1%. The source material was peripheral blood. These TCRs come from a human donor with acute or convalescent COVID-19. The donor label of this sample is uncertain.

The chain joins TRBV12-5 to TRBJ1-2; no clear D. Trimming removed 6 bases at V and 10 bases at J, with 12 bases between. The CDR3 totals 11 residues. Per germline, CDR1 LGHNT and CDR2 FRNRAP. In DNA, the CDR3 is TGTGCTAGTGGGACTGGAATTTCCTACACCTTC. It specifies CASGTGISYTF.

The gene calls are TRBV25-1 and TRBJ2-1; 12 positions agree with TRBD1. Unmatched junction bases numbered 9, after V lost 6 bases and J lost 9 bases. CDR1 MGHDK and CDR2 SYGVNS come from the germline V gene. The CDR3 contains 15 residues. This CDR3 is CASSEAGTGGFEQFF. DNA of the CDR3: TGTGCCAGCAGCGAGGCCGGGACAGGGGGCTTTGAGCAGTTCTTC.

This chain connects TRBV19 to TRBJ1-1, with 8 bases aligning to TRBD1. CDR3 length equals 15 residues. CDR1 is LNHDA, CDR2 SQIVND, per germline (reference sequence). Trimming cost V 6 bases and J 1 base; bases outside gene matches: 7. In nucleotides, the CDR3 is TGTGCCAGTAGCATAACCGGGACAGGGAACACTGAAGCTTTCTTT. Amino acid sequence: CASSITGTGNTEAFF.

The chain employs TRBV12-3 or TRBV12-4 and TRBJ1-2; TRBD1 matches 10 bases. After removal of 7 bases from V and 7 bases from J, the junction contained 6 bases not matched to a gene. The CDR3 is 13 amino acids. Written as DNA, the CDR3 is TGTGCCAGCACCCGACAGGGGGCTGGTGGCTACACCTTC. Amino acids: CASTRQGAGGYTF.

This chain uses TRBV28 with TRBJ2-1, with TRBD2 matching 7 bases. The CDR3 is made up of 15 amino acids. Unmatched junction bases numbered 12, after V lost 6 bases and J lost 7 bases. Germline values: CDR1 MDHEN, CDR2 SYDVKM. Here the CDR3 DNA reads TGTGCCAGCAGCCCTACTCAAGGACTAGTTAATGAGCAGTTCTTC. This sequence encodes CASSPTQGLVNEQFF.

The genes are TRBV18 and TRBJ2-3; 8 positions agree with TRBD2. Trimming cost V 1 base and J 5 bases; bases outside gene matches: 8. This CDR3 comprises 16 residues. In germline, CDR1 is KGHSH, CDR2 LQKENI. The CDR3: CASSPLSGAGGDTQYF. CDR3 coding DNA: TGTGCCAGCTCACCACTTAGCGGGGCCGGGGGAGATACGCAGTATTTT.

This chain links TRBV24-1 with TRBJ2-7, with 9 bases identical to TRBD1. V shed 8 bases and J 2 bases; nucleotides not matched to a gene: 6. CDR1 is KGHDR and CDR2 is SFDVKD in the germline V gene. The CDR3 has 14 residues. CDR3 nucleotide sequence: TGTGCCACCACGGGACAGGGAATAGCCTACGAGCAGTACTTC. This translates into CATTGQGIAYEQYF.

This clone was seen just once. V is TRBV7-2 and J is TRBJ2-1, with no clear D. The CDR3 contains 14 residues. Per germline, CDR1 SGHTA and CDR2 FQGNSA. V lost 6 bases and J lost 9, with 18 bases in between. In DNA, the CDR3 is TGTGCCAGCAGTCGATGGGCTGGGTTCAGTGAGCAGTTCTTC. Translating it yields CASSRWAGFSEQFF.

This chain uses TRBV5-4 with TRBJ2-7, with 10 nucleotides matching TRBD2. Germline CDR1 reads SGHNT; CDR2 reads YYREEE (reference sequence). The CDR3 has 17 amino acids. V dropped 1 base and J dropped 5; count of bases not matched to a gene: 12. CDR3 amino acids: CASSLRLAGAAGHEQYF. The DNA of the CDR3 is TGTGCCAGCAGCTTGAGACTAGCGGGCGCCGCGGGACACGAGCAGTACTTC.

V and J are TRBV7-2 and TRBJ1-2, with 8 bases aligning to TRBD1. CDR1 SGHTA and CDR2 FQGNSA come from the germline V gene. V trimming: 4 bases; J trimming: 8 bases; junction bases outside the gene matches: 12. CDR3 size: 15 residues. CDR3 coding DNA: TGTGCCAGCAGCTCGAGATCGACAGGGGCTAGCGGCTACACCTTC. Its protein is CASSSRSTGASGYTF. The variable domain in full, completed from reference TRBV7-2 and TRBJ1-2, reads GAGVSQSPSNKVTEKGKDVELRCDPISGHTALYWYRQSLGQGLEFLIYFQGNSAPDKSGLPSDRFSAERTGGSVSTLTIQRTQQEDSAVYLCASSSRSTGASGYTFGSGTRLTVV.

The J gene is TRBJ2-5, the V gene TRBV19; 8 bases fit TRBD1. CDR3 length: 14 residues. With V trimmed by 7 bases and J by 3 bases, 7 bases remained unmatched. CDR1 is LNHDA, CDR2 SQIVND, per germline (reference sequence). CDR3 bases: TGTGCCAGTACCCCCGGGACAGGTAAAGAGACCCAGTACTTC. Amino acids: CASTPGTGKETQYF.

This chain joins TRBV6-6 and TRBJ2-1; TRBD1 matches 10 bases. CDR3 length: 14 residues. Germline V CDR1 and CDR2: MNHNY, SVGAGI (reference sequence). V gave up 6 bases and J gave up 6 bases; unmatched junction bases: 5. CDR3 amino acids: CASSLGQGGNEQFF. The CDR3 DNA reads as TGTGCCAGCAGCCTCGGACAGGGGGGCAATGAGCAGTTCTTC.

This chain connects TRBV5-4 to TRBJ1-1; D might be TRBD1 (6 bases). Germline lookup yields CDR1 SGHNT and CDR2 YYREEE (reference sequence). Trimming took off 4 bases at V and 7 bases at J, with 11 bases between the two ends. There are 12 residues in the CDR3. The CDR3 bases are TGTGCCAGCAGCGCCACAGGGAATGAAGCTTTCTTT. Translating gives CASSATGNEAFF.